The source of this T cell receptor (beta chain) is a study of blood T cell repertoires in COVID-19. Some clones are missing from TCRdb's copy, which holds only in-frame ones; the method was immunoSEQ multiplex PCR. This table holds tens of thousands of clones, about 82% found once. CDR1 SEHNR and CDR2 FQNEAQ come from the germline V gene (reference sequence). The CDR3 runs 13 residues. V dropped 3 bases and J dropped 7 bases, with 10 bases sitting between them. The chain combines TRBV7-9 with TRBJ1-3, with D possibly TRBD1 on 5 matching bases. Specimen: peripheral blood. The TCR comes from a human donor in a cohort sampled during active COVID-19. DNA of the CDR3: TGTGCCAGCAGCTTTGGAGGGACGAACACCATATATTTT. This translates into CASSFGGTNTIYF. Full variable domain (missing parts from reference TRBV7-9 and TRBJ1-3): DTGVSQNPRHKITKRGQNVTFRCDPISEHNRLYWYRQTLGQGPEFLTYFQNEAQLEKSRLLSDRFSAERPKGSFSTLEIQRTEQGDSAMYLCASSFGGTNTIYFGEGSWLTVV.